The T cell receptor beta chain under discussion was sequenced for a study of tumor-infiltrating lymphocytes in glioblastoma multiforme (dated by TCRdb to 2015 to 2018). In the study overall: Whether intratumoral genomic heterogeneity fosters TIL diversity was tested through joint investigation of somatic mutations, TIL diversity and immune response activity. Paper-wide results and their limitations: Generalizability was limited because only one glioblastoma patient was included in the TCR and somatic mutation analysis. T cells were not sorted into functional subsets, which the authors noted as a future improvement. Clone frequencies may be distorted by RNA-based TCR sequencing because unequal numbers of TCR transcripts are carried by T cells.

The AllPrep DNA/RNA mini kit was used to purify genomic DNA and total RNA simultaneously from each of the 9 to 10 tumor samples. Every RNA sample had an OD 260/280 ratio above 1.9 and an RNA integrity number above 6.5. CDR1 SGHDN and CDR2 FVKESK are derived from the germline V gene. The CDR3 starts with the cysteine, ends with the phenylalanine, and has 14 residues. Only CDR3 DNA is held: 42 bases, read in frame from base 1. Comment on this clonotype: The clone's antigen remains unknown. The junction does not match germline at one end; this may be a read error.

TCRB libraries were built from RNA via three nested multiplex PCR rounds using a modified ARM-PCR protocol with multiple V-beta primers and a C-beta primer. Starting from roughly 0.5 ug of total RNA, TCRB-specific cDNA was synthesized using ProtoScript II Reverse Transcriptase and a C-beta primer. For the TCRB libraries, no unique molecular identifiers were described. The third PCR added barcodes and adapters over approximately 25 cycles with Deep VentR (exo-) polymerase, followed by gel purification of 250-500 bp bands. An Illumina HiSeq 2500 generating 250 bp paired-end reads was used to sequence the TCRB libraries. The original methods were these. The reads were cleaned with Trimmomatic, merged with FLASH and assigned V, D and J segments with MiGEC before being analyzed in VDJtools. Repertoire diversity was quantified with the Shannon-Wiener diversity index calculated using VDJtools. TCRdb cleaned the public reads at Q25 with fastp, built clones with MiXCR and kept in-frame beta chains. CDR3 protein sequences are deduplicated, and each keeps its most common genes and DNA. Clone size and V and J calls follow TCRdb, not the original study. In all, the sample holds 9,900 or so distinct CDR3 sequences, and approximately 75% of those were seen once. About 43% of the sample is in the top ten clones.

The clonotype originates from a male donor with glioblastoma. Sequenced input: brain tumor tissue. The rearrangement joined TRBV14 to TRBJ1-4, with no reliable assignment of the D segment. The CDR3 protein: CVSSPTLASEKLSF. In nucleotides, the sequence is TGTGTCAGCAGCCCGACCTTAGCCTCCGAAAAACTGTCTTTT.